These T cell receptor beta chains were read from a single sample in a study of regulatory T cells in long-lasting Graves disease. TCRdb passed the multiplex PCR reads through MiXCR, listing each CDR3 protein once. The table records roughly 350,000 distinct CDR3 sequences, around 16% of them present only once. The sample was also linked to a second study, of T cells in Graves' hyperthyroidism and ophthalmopathy.

The input for sequencing was peripheral blood mononuclear cells (PBMCs), taken at new diagnosis, from a patient treated with antithyroid drugs. The receptors originated from a woman aged 18-29 years with Graves disease. CDR3s include the opening cysteine and the closing phenylalanine or tryptophan. Each record gives: D gene, J gene, clone size, V gene, CDR3 protein, CDR3 DNA. The D gene is left open where the match is weak. Size is stated for part of the rows, as once, few or many counts, or as a class when the clone is expanded.

D gene: TRBD1; J gene: TRBJ1-4; clone size: few; V gene: TRBV29-1; CDR3 protein: CSFGQGNEKLFF; CDR3 DNA: TGCAGCTTCGGACAGGGGAATGAAAAACTGTTTTTT
D gene: NA; J gene: TRBJ2-7; clone size: NA; V gene: TRBV2; CDR3 protein: CASRVGMAISYEQYF; CDR3 DNA: TGTGCCAGCAGGGTTGGAATGGCGATCTCCTACGAGCAGTACTTC
D gene: NA; J gene: TRBJ1-1; clone size: many; V gene: TRBV30; CDR3 protein: CAWNLGPQGAFF; CDR3 DNA: TGTGCCTGGAATCTGGGACCCCAAGGAGCTTTCTTT
D gene: NA; J gene: TRBJ2-1; clone size: many; V gene: TRBV27; CDR3 protein: CASSPLERFYNEQFF; CDR3 DNA: TGTGCCAGCAGCCCGCTGGAGAGGTTCTACAATGAGCAGTTCTTC
D gene: TRBD1; J gene: TRBJ1-3; clone size: NA; V gene: TRBV2; CDR3 protein: CASSADRVGGNTIYF; CDR3 DNA: TGTGCCAGCAGTGCGGACAGGGTGGGTGGAAACACCATATATTTT
D gene: TRBD2; J gene: TRBJ2-1; clone size: few; V gene: TRBV7-6; CDR3 protein: CASSPSGAGGYNEQFF; CDR3 DNA: TGTGCCAGCAGCCCCTCAGGCGCGGGGGGCTACAATGAGCAGTTCTTC
D gene: NA; J gene: TRBJ1-3; clone size: NA; V gene: TRBV9; CDR3 protein: CASSVGGGSGNTIYF; CDR3 DNA: TGTGCCAGCAGCGTAGGAGGGGGCTCTGGAAACACCATATATTTT
D gene: TRBD2; J gene: TRBJ2-7; clone size: many; V gene: TRBV27; CDR3 protein: CASGTSGISYEQYF; CDR3 DNA: TGTGCCAGCGGTACTAGCGGAATTTCCTACGAGCAGTACTTC
D gene: NA; J gene: TRBJ2-7; clone size: many; V gene: TRBV20-1; CDR3 protein: CSARDLAGSHEQYF; CDR3 DNA: TGCAGTGCTAGAGATCTGGCAGGGTCTCACGAGCAGTACTTC
D gene: NA; J gene: TRBJ2-7; clone size: NA; V gene: TRBV28; CDR3 protein: CASSLLGGQGEQYF; CDR3 DNA: TGTGCCAGCAGTTTATTGGGGGGGCAGGGCGAGCAGTACTTC
D gene: TRBD2; J gene: TRBJ2-5; clone size: many; V gene: TRBV27; CDR3 protein: CASSLGLAGGRETQYF; CDR3 DNA: TGTGCCAGCAGTTTGGGACTAGCGGGAGGCCGAGAGACCCAGTACTTC
D gene: NA; J gene: TRBJ1-5; clone size: few; V gene: TRBV6-1; CDR3 protein: CASSGRGGNQPQHF; CDR3 DNA: TGTGCCAGCAGTGGCAGGGGTGGCAATCAGCCCCAGCATTTT
D gene: TRBD1; J gene: TRBJ2-1; clone size: NA; V gene: TRBV4-1; CDR3 protein: CASSQDPPGQGRTEQLF; CDR3 DNA: TGCGCCAGCAGCCAAGATCCCCCTGGACAGGGGCGGACTGAGCAGCTCTTC